These 25 T cell receptor beta chains originate from one sample sequenced in a study of T cell responses to AZD1222 COVID-19 vaccine. The table came from immunoSEQ multiplex PCR; TCRdb's copy has only in-frame clones and leaves some out. The data hold over 45,000 clones, with about 85% observed a single time. The sequencing here drew on peripheral blood, taken on day 0 of AZD1222 vaccination. Receptor source: an adult in good health.

In this sample, this clone turned up once. V usage is TRBV6-5 and J usage is TRBJ1-5, with no clear D. Germline CDR1 MNHEY, CDR2 SVGAGI. The CDR3 is made up of 15 amino acids. V gave up 6 bases and J gave up 0 bases, with 12 bases separating them. The CDR3 reads CASSREPYSNQPQHF. The DNA of the CDR3 is TGTGCCAGCAGCCGGGAACCATATAGCAATCAGCCCCAGCATTTT.

The genes are TRBV4-2 and TRBJ2-5; D is perhaps TRBD1 (5 bases). The CDR3 covers 16 residues. V lost 1 base to trimming and J lost 1 base, with 13 bases between them. The germline gives CDR1 LGHNA, CDR2 YNFKEQ. CDR3 region: CASSQAQGVGQETQYF. Written as DNA, the CDR3 is TGTGCCAGCAGCCAAGCCCAGGGTGTGGGCCAAGAGACCCAGTACTTC.

This clone has only one observation. V is TRBV7-2 and J is TRBJ1-5, with no clear D. Trimming removed 5 bases from V and 0 bases from J, with 17 bases in between. Germline V gene sequence: CDR1 SGHTA, CDR2 FQGNSA. The CDR3 is made up of 17 amino acids. The CDR3 loop is CASSPKASAYSNQPQHF. CDR3 DNA sequence: TGTGCCAGCAGCCCTAAGGCCAGCGCCTATAGCAATCAGCCCCAGCATTTT.

The chain couples TRBV4-3 to TRBJ2-6; tentative D call: TRBD1 (6 bases). CDR1 and CDR2 from the germline V gene are LGHNA and YSLEER. The CDR3 consists of 21 residues. V dropped 3 bases and J dropped 4 bases, with 28 bases sitting between them. The CDR3 nucleotides are TGCGCCAGCAGCCAGGACCTAGGGCAGGGGCCACGGGTTTCAGGGGCCAACGTCCTGACTTTC. This encodes CASSQDLGQGPRVSGANVLTF.

The chain employs TRBV28 and TRBJ2-3; 9 positions agree with TRBD1. Per the germline V gene, CDR1 is MDHEN and CDR2 is SYDVKM. V trimming: 8 bases; J trimming: 2 bases; junction bases outside the gene matches: 11. The CDR3 loop spans 16 amino acids. The CDR3 DNA reads TGTGCCAGCGGCCTACAGGGGGCACAAACCACAGATACGCAGTATTTT. This encodes CASGLQGAQTTDTQYF.

The gene calls are TRBV2 and TRBJ1-2; no clear D. This CDR3 has 14 amino acids. CDR1 and CDR2 from the germline V gene are SNHLY and FYNNEI. Trimming removed 2 bases at V and 0 bases at J, with 7 bases between. CDR3 coding DNA: TGTGCCAGCAGTGAAACCGTTTCTAACTATGGCTACACCTTC. Its translation is CASSETVSNYGYTF.

This rearrangement joins TRBV7-2 to TRBJ2-7; 10 bases agree with TRBD2. The V gene end was trimmed by 2 bases and the J gene end by 3 bases; junction bases not matched to a gene: 4. Germline loops: CDR1 SGHTA, CDR2 FQGNSA. The CDR3 runs 15 residues. This CDR3 is CASSLISGRRYEQYF. Written as DNA, the CDR3 is TGTGCCAGCAGCTTAATTAGCGGGAGGCGCTACGAGCAGTACTTC.

The chain uses TRBV7-8 and TRBJ2-5; TRBD2 matches 11 bases. V lost 3 bases and J lost 5; bases outside the gene matches: 8. The CDR3 spans 16 residues. Germline CDR1 is SGHVS and CDR2 is FQNEAQ. The DNA for the CDR3 is TGTGCCAGCAGCTTCCCTTTAAGACTAGCGGGGGAGACCCAGTACTTC. Encoded protein: CASSFPLRLAGETQYF.

The V call is TRBV5-8, the J call TRBJ2-5, with D perhaps matching TRBD1 or TRBD2 (5 bases each). In germline, CDR1 is SGHTS, CDR2 YDEGEE. CDR3 length: 14 residues. Between the trimmed V and J ends, which lost 3 bases and 5 bases, there was a span of 14 bases. CDR3 coding DNA: TGTGCCAGCAGCTCCGGGACCTTCGGGGAGACCCAGTACTTC. It encodes CASSSGTFGETQYF.

The chain combines TRBV7-9 with TRBJ2-7; 7 bases fit TRBD1. The CDR3 loop spans 14 amino acids. Germline CDR1 SEHNR, CDR2 FQNEAQ (reference sequence). The trim removed 5 bases at V and 5 bases at J, leaving 9 bases unmatched. CDR3 region: CASSAPGQPDEQYF. The CDR3 region has the DNA TGTGCCAGCAGCGCTCCGGGACAGCCGGACGAGCAGTACTTC.

V is TRBV28 and J is TRBJ2-2; tentative D call: TRBD2 (6 bases). Germline V gives CDR1 MDHEN, CDR2 SYDVKM. There are 16 residues in the CDR3. V was pared by 4 bases and J by 6 bases, with 18 bases between. CDR3 DNA sequence: TGTGCCAGCAGTTCCGGCGGGGTTGGATGGTCCGGGGAGCTGTTTTTT. This gives the protein CASSSGGVGWSGELFF.

The chain uses TRBV2 and TRBJ1-2; the D is unclear. The CDR3 totals 13 residues. The V and J ends lost 1 base and 8 bases respectively, with 11 bases between them. Germline-derived CDR1 and CDR2 are SNHLY and FYNNEI. In DNA form, the CDR3 reads TGTGCCAGCAGTGAAGATGCTACGAGAGGCTACACCTTC. It codes for CASSEDATRGYTF. Combining the CDR3 with reference TRBV2 and TRBJ1-2 gives the whole variable domain EPEVTQTPSHQVTQMGQEVILRCVPISNHLYFYWYRQILGQKVEFLVSFYNNEISEKSEIFDDQFSVERPDGSNFTLKIRSTKLEDSAMYFCASSEDATRGYTFGSGTRLTVV.

The chain carries TRBV11-3 and TRBJ1-5; TRBD1 might be the D (6 bases). The V and J ends lost 2 bases and 5 bases respectively, with 16 bases between them. CDR1 and CDR2 (germline): SGHNT, YENEEA. The length of the CDR3 is 16 residues. Written as DNA, the CDR3 is TGTGCCAGCAGCTTAATATCTGGGGGCCTAGATCAGCCCCAGCATTTT. This gives the protein CASSLISGGLDQPQHF.

The chain uses TRBV5-1 and TRBJ2-1; TRBD2 aligns across 14 bases. Germline V gives CDR1 SGHRS, CDR2 YFSETQ. The CDR3 length is 14 residues. V shed 4 bases, J shed 8 bases, and the junction held 2 bases outside the gene matches. CDR3 DNA sequence: TGCGCCAGCAGCCCGGGACTAGCGGGGGATGAGCAGTTCTTC. Its protein product is CASSPGLAGDEQFF.

This clone has just a few counts. The rearrangement links TRBV7-9 to TRBJ2-7; D gene unclear. The length of the CDR3 is 15 residues. Trimming removed 0 bases from V and 0 bases from J, with 9 bases in between. CDR1 is SEHNR, CDR2 FQNEAQ, per germline (reference sequence). CDR3 sequence reads: CASSLAFAGSYEQYF. In DNA form, the CDR3 reads TGTGCCAGCAGCTTAGCGTTTGCAGGCTCCTACGAGCAGTACTTC.

V usage is TRBV6-5 and J usage is TRBJ1-1; TRBD1 might be the D (5 bases). Germline V lookup: CDR1 MNHEY, CDR2 SVGAGI. V lost 0 bases and J lost 4, with 9 bases in between. The CDR3 is 14 amino acids. CDR3 nucleotide sequence: TGTGCCAGCAGTTACTCCCGGGGGAGCACTGAAGCTTTCTTT. This encodes CASSYSRGSTEAFF.

V and J are TRBV18 and TRBJ1-2; no clear D gene. V lost 2 bases and J 3 bases, leaving 13 bases between the germline ends. This CDR3 region has 15 residues. Germline V gives CDR1 KGHSH, CDR2 LQKENI. CDR3 DNA sequence: TGTGCCAGCTCACCATCCGCACATTGGGACTATGGCTACACCTTC. Translating it yields CASSPSAHWDYGYTF.

The V gene is TRBV6-5, the J gene TRBJ2-3, with TRBD2 as a possible D gene (7 bases). V was clipped by 10 bases and J by 1 base, with 18 bases between them. Germline V gene sequence: CDR1 MNHEY, CDR2 SVGAGI. The CDR3 covers 15 residues. The CDR3 nucleotides are TGTGCCACCGGCGGGGGCTTAACTCGCACAGATACGCAGTATTTT. It translates to CATGGGLTRTDTQYF.

The chain employs TRBV30 and TRBJ2-7; D not resolved. V shed 5 bases and J shed 0 bases, with 14 bases lying between them. The length of the CDR3 is 14 residues. Germline assignment: CDR1 GTSNPN and CDR2 SVGIG (reference sequence). The CDR3 protein is CAWSLAGSSYEQYF. DNA of the CDR3: TGTGCCTGGTCCTTGGCAGGCAGCTCCTACGAGCAGTACTTC.

This chain joins TRBV19 and TRBJ2-1; a possible D gene is TRBD1 (6 bases). The CDR3 covers 14 residues. V was trimmed by 4 bases and J by 7 bases, leaving 14 bases between them. Per the germline V gene, CDR1 is LNHDA and CDR2 is SQIVND (reference sequence). CDR3 amino acids: CASSTNRVRNEQFF. DNA for the CDR3: TGTGCCAGTAGTACAAACAGGGTGCGGAATGAGCAGTTCTTC. The full variable domain, in which reference TRBV19 and TRBJ2-1 provide the parts outside the CDR3, is DGGITQSPKYLFRKEGQNVTLSCEQNLNHDAMYWYRQDPGQGLRLIYYSQIVNDFQKGDIAEGYSVSREKKESFPLTVTSAQKNPTAFYLCASSTNRVRNEQFFGPGTRLTVL.

The gene calls are TRBV3-1 (or the pseudogene TRBV3-2) and TRBJ1-1, with D possibly TRBD1 on 5 matching bases. V lost 0 bases and J 12 bases, leaving 20 bases between the germline ends. This CDR3 region has 15 residues. Germline loops: CDR1 LGHDT, CDR2 YNNKEL (reference sequence). CDR3 loop: CASSQDLLSQGRPFF. The CDR3 nucleotides read TGTGCCAGCAGCCAAGATCTCTTGTCGCAGGGTAGGCCTTTCTTT.

The rearrangement uses TRBV7-9 and TRBJ2-7; D not certain. The CDR3 is 12 residues long. Per germline, CDR1 SEHNR and CDR2 FQNEAQ (reference sequence). Trimming took off 5 bases at V and 3 bases at J, with 8 bases between the two ends. The CDR3 here is CASSPGGYEQYF. For the CDR3, the DNA is TGTGCCAGCAGCCCCGGCGGCTACGAGCAGTACTTC.

This rearrangement joins TRBV10-3 to TRBJ1-2, with D perhaps matching TRBD1 (5 bases). The V and J ends lost 10 bases and 1 base respectively, with 25 bases between them. Germline V lookup: CDR1 ENHRY, CDR2 SYGVKD. This CDR3 is 17 amino acids long. CDR3 sequence reads: CATKNGAGNPLNYGYTF. Here the CDR3 DNA reads TGTGCCACCAAAAATGGGGCAGGGAATCCCCTTAACTATGGCTACACCTTC.

The chain carries TRBV29-1 and TRBJ2-1, with D unresolved. Germline lookup yields CDR1 SQVTM and CDR2 ANQGSEA. V was pared by 3 bases and J by 0 bases, with 12 bases between. The CDR3 has 15 residues. This chain's CDR3 is CSVDQMISSYNEQFF. As DNA, the CDR3 is TGCAGCGTTGACCAGATGATAAGCTCCTACAATGAGCAGTTCTTC.

The rearrangement joins TRBV28 to TRBJ1-6; 7 nucleotides line up with TRBD1. The germline V gene encodes CDR1 MDHEN and CDR2 SYDVKM. J gave up 11 bases and V 7 bases, and 11 bases lay outside the gene matches. CDR3 length: 14 amino acids. DNA for the CDR3: TGTGCCAGCACCCTGGGGACAGTGAACGCACCCCTCCACTTT. Its translation is CASTLGTVNAPLHF.